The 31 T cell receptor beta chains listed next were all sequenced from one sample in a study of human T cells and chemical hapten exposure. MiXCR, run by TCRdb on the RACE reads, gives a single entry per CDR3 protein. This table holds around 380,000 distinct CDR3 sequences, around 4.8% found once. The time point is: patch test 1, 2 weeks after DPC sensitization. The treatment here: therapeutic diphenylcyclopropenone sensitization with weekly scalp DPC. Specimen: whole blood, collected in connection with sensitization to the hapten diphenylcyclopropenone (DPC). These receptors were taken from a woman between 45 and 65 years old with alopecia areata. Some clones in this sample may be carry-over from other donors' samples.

CDR3 region: CSVRKQGAPRGSKNIQYF. CDR3 nucleotide sequence: TGCAGCGTCCGTAAACAGGGGGCGCCCAGGGGATCCAAAAACATTCAGTACTTC. The chain links TRBV29-1 to TRBJ2-4, with TRBD1 matching 9 bases. The CDR3 length is 18 residues. Germline assignment: CDR1 SQVTM and CDR2 ANQGSEA. The V and J ends lost 6 bases and 2 bases, in that order; junction bases with no gene match: 17.

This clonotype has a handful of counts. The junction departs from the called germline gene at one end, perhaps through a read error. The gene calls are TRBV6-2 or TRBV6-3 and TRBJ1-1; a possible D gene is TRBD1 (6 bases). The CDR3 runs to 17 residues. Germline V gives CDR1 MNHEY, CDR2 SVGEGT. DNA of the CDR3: TGTGCCACCAGTAGGGATCGGTCTGGGGGCATGAACACTGAAGCTTTCTTT. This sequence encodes CATSRDRSGGMNTEAFF.

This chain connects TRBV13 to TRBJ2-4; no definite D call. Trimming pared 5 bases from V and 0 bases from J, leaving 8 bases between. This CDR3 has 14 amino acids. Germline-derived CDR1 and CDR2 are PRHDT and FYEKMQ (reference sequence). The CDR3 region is CASSPSLAKNIQYF. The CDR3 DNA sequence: TGTGCCAGCAGCCCGAGCCTAGCCAAAAACATTCAGTACTTC.

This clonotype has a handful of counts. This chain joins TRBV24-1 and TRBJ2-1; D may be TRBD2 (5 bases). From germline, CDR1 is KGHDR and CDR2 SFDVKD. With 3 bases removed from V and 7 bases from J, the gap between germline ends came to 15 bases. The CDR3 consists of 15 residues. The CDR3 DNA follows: TGTGCCACCAGTGATCGAGCGGTATCTAAGAATGAGCAGTTCTTC. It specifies CATSDRAVSKNEQFF.

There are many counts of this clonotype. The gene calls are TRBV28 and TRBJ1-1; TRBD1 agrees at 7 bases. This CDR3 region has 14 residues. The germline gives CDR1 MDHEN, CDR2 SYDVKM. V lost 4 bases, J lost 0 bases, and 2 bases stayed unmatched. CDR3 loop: CASSYRGVNTEAFF. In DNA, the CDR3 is TGTGCCAGCAGTTACAGGGGAGTGAACACTGAAGCTTTCTTT.

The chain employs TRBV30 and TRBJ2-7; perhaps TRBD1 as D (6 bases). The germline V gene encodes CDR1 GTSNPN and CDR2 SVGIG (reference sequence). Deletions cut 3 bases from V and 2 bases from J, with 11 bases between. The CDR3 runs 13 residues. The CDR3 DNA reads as TGTGCCTGGAGGCCCGGACAGCCCTACGAGCAGTACTTC. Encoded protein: CAWRPGQPYEQYF. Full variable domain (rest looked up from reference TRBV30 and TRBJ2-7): SQTIHQWPATLVQPVGSPLSLECTVEGTSNPNLYWYRQAAGRGLQLLFYSVGIGQISSEVPQNLSASRPQDRQFILSSKKLLLSDSGFYLCAWRPGQPYEQYFGPGTRLTVT.

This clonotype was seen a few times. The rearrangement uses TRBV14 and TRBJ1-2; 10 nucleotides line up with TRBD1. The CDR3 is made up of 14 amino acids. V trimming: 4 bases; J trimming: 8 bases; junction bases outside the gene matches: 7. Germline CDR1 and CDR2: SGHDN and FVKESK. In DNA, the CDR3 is TGTGCCAGCAGCCCCCTAGGGACAGGGGACGGCTACACCTTC. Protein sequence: CASSPLGTGDGYTF.

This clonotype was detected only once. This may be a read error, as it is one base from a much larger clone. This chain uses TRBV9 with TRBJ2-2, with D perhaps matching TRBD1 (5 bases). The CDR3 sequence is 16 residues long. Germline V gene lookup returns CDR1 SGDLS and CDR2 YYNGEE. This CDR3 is CVSSVQGQGGTGELFF. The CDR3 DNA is TGTGTCAGCAGCGTGCAAGGGCAGGGCGGCACCGGGGAGCTGTTTTTT.

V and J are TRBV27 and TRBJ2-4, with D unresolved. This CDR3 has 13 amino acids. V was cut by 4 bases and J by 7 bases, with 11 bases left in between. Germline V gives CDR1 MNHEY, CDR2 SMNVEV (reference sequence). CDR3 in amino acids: CASSWSNGNIQYF. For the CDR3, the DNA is TGTGCCAGCAGTTGGTCCAACGGCAACATTCAGTACTTC.

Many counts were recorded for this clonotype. The DNA of the CDR3 is TGTGCCAGCAGCCCCTCGCGGGCGACCTACGAGCAGTACTTC. This encodes CASSPSRATYEQYF. The chain joins TRBV11-2 to TRBJ2-7, with D possibly TRBD2 on 5 matching bases. This CDR3 has 14 amino acids. Germline loops: CDR1 SGHAT, CDR2 FQNNGV. The ends were cut back, 5 bases at V and 2 bases at J, with 13 bases in the middle.

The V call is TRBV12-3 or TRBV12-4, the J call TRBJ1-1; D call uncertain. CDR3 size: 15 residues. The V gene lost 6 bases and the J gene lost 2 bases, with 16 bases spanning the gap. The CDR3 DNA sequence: TGTGCCAGCAGCTCCGGATTGCTAGGAAACACTGAAGCTTTCTTT. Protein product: CASSSGLLGNTEAFF.

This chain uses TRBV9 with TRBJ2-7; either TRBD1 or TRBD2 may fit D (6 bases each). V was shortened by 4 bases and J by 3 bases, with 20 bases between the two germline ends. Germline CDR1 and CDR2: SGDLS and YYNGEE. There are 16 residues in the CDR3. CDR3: CASSPEGGGTHYEQYF. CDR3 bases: TGTGCCAGCAGCCCCGAGGGAGGCGGGACACACTACGAGCAGTACTTC. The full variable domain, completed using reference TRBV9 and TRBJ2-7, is DSGVTQTPKHLITATGQRVTLRCSPRSGDLSVYWYQQSLDQGLQFLIQYYNGEERAKGNILERFSAQQFPDLHSELNLSSLELGDSALYFCASSPEGGGTHYEQYFGPGTRLTVT.

CDR3 DNA sequence: TGCAGCGTGGCAAGCGGGGCAGCTTACGAGCAGTACTTC. Protein: CSVASGAAYEQYF. The chain joins TRBV29-1 to TRBJ2-7; 7 nucleotides line up with TRBD2. The V gene end was trimmed by 6 bases and the J gene end by 4 bases; junction bases not matched to a gene: 9. The germline gives CDR1 SQVTM, CDR2 ANQGSEA. This CDR3 comprises 13 residues.

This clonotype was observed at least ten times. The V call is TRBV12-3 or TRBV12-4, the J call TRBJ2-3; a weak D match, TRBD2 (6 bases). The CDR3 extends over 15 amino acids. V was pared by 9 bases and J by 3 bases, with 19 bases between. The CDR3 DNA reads TGTGCCAGTAGGCGGACGGAGGAGGGTACAGATACGCAGTATTTT. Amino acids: CASRRTEEGTDTQYF.

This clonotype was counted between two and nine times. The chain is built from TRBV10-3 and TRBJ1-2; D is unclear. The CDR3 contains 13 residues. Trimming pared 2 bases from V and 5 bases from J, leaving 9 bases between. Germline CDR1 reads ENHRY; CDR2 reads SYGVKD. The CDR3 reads CAISEAAPYGYTF. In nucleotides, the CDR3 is TGTGCCATCAGTGAGGCGGCACCTTATGGCTACACCTTC.

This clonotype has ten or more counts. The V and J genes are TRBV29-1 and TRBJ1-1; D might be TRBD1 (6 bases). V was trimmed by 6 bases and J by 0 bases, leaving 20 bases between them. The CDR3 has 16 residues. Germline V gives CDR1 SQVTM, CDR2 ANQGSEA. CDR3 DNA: TGCAGCGTGGGGGGCCGAGGGGACGCCATGAACACTGAAGCTTTCTTT. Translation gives CSVGGRGDAMNTEAFF.

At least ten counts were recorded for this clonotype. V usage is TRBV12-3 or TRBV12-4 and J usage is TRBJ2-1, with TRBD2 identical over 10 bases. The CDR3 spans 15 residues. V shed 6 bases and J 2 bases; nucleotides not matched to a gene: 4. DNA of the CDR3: TGTGCCAGCAGCCGGACTAGCGGCCCCTACAATGAGCAGTTCTTC. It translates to CASSRTSGPYNEQFF.

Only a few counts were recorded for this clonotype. In nucleotides, the CDR3 is TGTGCCAGCAGTTTAATAGCGGGAGGGCCTTCTGGGGAGCAGTACTTC. Protein: CASSLIAGGPSGEQYF. This chain uses TRBV28 with TRBJ2-7, with TRBD2 matching over 11 bases. Germline values: CDR1 MDHEN, CDR2 SYDVKM. V lost 2 bases to trimming and J lost 7 bases; unmatched junction nucleotides: 10. The CDR3 has 16 residues.

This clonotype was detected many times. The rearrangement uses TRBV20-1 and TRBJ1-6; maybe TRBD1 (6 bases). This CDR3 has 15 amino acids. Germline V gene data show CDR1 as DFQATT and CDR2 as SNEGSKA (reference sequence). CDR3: CRRRGLPLYGTPLHF. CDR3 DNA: TGCCGCCGCAGGGGCCTGCCACTTTACGGAACACCCCTCCACTTT.

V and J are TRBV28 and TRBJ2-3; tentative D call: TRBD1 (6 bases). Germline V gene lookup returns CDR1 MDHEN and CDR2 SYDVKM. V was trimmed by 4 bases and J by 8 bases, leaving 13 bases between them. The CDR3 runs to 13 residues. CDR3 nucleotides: TGTGCCAGCAGTTCCACAGGGATGGGTACGCAGTATTTT. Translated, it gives CASSSTGMGTQYF.

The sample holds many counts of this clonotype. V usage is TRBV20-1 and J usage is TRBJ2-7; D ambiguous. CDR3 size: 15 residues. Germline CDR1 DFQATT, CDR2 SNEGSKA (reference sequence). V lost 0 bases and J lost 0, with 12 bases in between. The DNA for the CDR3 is TGCAGTGCTAGAGATCTCGGCCTGAGCTCCTACGAGCAGTACTTC. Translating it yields CSARDLGLSSYEQYF.

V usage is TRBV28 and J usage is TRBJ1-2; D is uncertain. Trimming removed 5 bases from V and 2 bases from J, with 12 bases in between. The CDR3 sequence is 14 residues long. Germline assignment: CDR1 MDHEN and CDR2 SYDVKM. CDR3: CASSLRTLNYGYTF. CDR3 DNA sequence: TGTGCCAGCAGTCTCCGGACGTTAAACTATGGCTACACCTTC.

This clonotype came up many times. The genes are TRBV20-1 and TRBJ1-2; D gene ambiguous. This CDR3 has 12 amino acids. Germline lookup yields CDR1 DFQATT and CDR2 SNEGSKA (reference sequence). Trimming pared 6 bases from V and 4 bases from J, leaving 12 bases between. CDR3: CSANDGPYGYTF. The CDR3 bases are TGCAGTGCCAATGACGGGCCCTATGGCTACACCTTC.

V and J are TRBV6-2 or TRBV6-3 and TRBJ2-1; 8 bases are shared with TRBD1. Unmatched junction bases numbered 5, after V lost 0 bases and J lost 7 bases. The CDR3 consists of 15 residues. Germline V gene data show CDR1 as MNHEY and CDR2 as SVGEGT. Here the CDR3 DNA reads TGTGCCAGCAGTTACTCCCGACAGGGGAGGAATGAGCAGTTCTTC. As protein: CASSYSRQGRNEQFF.

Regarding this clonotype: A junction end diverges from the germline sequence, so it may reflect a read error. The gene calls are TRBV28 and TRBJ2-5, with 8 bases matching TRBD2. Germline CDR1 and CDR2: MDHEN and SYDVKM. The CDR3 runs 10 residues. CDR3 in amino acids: CSCGRETQYF. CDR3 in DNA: TGCAGCTGCGGGAGGGAGACCCAGTACTTC. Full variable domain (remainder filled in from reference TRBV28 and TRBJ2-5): DVKVTQSSRYLVKRTGEKVFLECVQDMDHENMFWYRQDPGLGLRLIYFSYDVKMKEKGDIPEGYSVSREKKERFSLILESASTNQTSMYLCSCGRETQYFGPGTRLLVL.

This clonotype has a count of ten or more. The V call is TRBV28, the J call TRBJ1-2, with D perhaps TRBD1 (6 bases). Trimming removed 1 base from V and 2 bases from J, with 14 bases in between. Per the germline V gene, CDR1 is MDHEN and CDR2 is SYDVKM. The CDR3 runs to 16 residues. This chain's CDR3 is CASSLSSPGTNYGYTF. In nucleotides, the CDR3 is TGTGCCAGCAGTTTATCCAGCCCAGGGACAAACTATGGCTACACCTTC.

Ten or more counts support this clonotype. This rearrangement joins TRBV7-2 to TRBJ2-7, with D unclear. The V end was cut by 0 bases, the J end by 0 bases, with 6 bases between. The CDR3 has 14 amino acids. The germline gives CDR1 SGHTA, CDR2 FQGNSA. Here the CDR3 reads CASSLAGPSYEQYF. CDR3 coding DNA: TGTGCCAGCAGCTTAGCCGGGCCCTCCTACGAGCAGTACTTC.

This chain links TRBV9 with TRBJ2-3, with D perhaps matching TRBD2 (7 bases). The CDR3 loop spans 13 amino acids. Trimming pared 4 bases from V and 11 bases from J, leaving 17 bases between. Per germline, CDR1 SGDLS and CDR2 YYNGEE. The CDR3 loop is CASSSLREGEQYF. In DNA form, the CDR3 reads TGTGCCAGCAGCTCCCTCAGGGAGGGGGAGCAGTATTTT.

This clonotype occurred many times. CDR3: CASSVNEREASDTQYF. Here the CDR3 DNA reads TGTGCCAGCAGCGTAAATGAGCGGGAGGCCTCAGATACGCAGTATTTT. V usage is TRBV9 and J usage is TRBJ2-3, with 9 bases matching TRBD2. The V gene end was trimmed by 1 base and the J gene end by 4 bases; junction bases not matched to a gene: 7. Germline CDR1 reads SGDLS; CDR2 reads YYNGEE. CDR3 size: 16 residues.

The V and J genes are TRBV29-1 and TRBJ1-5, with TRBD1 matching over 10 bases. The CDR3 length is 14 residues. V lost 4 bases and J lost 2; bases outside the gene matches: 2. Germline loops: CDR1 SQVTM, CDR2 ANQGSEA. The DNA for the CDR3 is TGCAGCGTTGGGGACAGGGGTGGCAATCAGCCCCAGCATTTT. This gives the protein CSVGDRGGNQPQHF.

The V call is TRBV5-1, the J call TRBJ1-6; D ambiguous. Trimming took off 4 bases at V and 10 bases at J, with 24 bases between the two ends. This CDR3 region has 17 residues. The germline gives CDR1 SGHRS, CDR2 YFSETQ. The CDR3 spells CASSSSGSSSPRSPLHF. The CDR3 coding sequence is TGCGCCAGCAGCAGCTCCGGGTCCTCATCTCCCAGGTCACCCCTCCACTTT.